This T cell receptor (beta chain) was recorded in a study of Ad26.COV2.S vaccination and SARS-CoV-2 variants. The protocol was immunoSEQ multiplex PCR, while the TCRdb copy is restricted to in-frame clones and leaves out a portion. Among roughly 300,000 clones listed, about 87% were seen once. Treatment specified: roughly 19 received Ad26.COV2.S at low or high dose, single or two shots; several received placebo; per-sample allocation not given. Collection of samples fell on day 63 after the first vaccine or placebo injection. The vaccine delivered Wuhan-strain SARS-CoV-2 spike through an Ad26 vector. This CDR3 has 17 residues. Germline CDR1 and CDR2: MGHRA and YSYEKL. Trimming took 1 base from V and 5 from J, leaving 20 bases between them.

The chain couples TRBV4-1 to TRBJ1-1; a possible D gene is TRBD1 (6 bases). The clonotype was recovered from a person aged 18-65 years who received the Ad26.COV2.S COVID-19 vaccine or a placebo. Sequenced material: peripheral blood, taken in a trial of Ad26.COV2.S vaccine versus placebo. Here the CDR3 DNA reads TGCGCCAGCAGCCAAGTTCTGAGGGGGAATATGGGGACTGAAGCTTTCTTT. Amino acid sequence: CASSQVLRGNMGTEAFF.